Shown below are 3 T cell receptor beta chains from a single sample sequenced in a study of cytomegalovirus exposure and HLA in healthy donors (dated by TCRdb to about 2017). Libraries were prepared through the immunoSEQ multiplex PCR assay. For the multiplex PCR, a mixture combining 60 forward primers for TCR Vbeta segments and 13 reverse primers for TCR Jbeta segments was used. TCRdb took over this immuneACCESS table, retaining in-frame rearrangements with V and J assigned. Such tables are incomplete; in checked studies, under half of the missing clones stem from an unresolved V gene, and the remainder is unexplained. This sample has 65,000 to 90,000 clones in its table, and under 85% of those were observed once. 15% to 20% of the sample is taken by the ten largest. Input material: PBMCs. The source is a woman between 40 and 55 years old in good health and CMV-seropositive.

For this clone: A read error may produce the germline difference seen at one junction end. The same CDR3 can be traced to other DNA sequences in this sample. V is TRBV2 and J is TRBJ2-7; tentative D call: TRBD1 (6 bases). The CDR3 sequence is 12 residues long. Germline CDR1 SNHLY, CDR2 FYNNEI. The CDR3 region is CACSETGYEQYF. The CDR3 coding sequence is TGTGCCTGCAGCGAGACAGGATACGAGCAGTACTTC.

The chain is built from TRBV7-6 and TRBJ2-2; 9 bases align to TRBD1. V lost 1 base to trimming and J lost 4 bases; unmatched junction nucleotides: 1. CDR3 length equals 15 residues. Germline V lookup: CDR1 SGHVS, CDR2 FNYEAQ. The DNA for the CDR3 is TGTGCCAGCAGCTTAGGGACAGGGGTCACCGGGGAGCTGTTTTTT. Translating it yields CASSLGTGVTGELFF.

This sequence joins TRBV2 and TRBJ2-2; possible D gene TRBD1, 7 bases. Germline-derived CDR1 and CDR2 are SNHLY and FYNNEI. The CDR3 has 15 amino acids. Trimming removed 4 bases from V and 6 bases from J, with 15 bases in between. In DNA, the CDR3 is TGTGCCAGCAGTGTTCCTGGCAGGGGGGCCGGGGAGCTGTTTTTT. Protein: CASSVPGRGAGELFF. Drawing the rest from reference TRBV2 and TRBJ2-2, the complete variable domain is EPEVTQTPSHQVTQMGQEVILRCVPISNHLYFYWYRQILGQKVEFLVSFYNNEISEKSEIFDDQFSVERPDGSNFTLKIRSTKLEDSAMYFCASSVPGRGAGELFFGEGSRLTVL.